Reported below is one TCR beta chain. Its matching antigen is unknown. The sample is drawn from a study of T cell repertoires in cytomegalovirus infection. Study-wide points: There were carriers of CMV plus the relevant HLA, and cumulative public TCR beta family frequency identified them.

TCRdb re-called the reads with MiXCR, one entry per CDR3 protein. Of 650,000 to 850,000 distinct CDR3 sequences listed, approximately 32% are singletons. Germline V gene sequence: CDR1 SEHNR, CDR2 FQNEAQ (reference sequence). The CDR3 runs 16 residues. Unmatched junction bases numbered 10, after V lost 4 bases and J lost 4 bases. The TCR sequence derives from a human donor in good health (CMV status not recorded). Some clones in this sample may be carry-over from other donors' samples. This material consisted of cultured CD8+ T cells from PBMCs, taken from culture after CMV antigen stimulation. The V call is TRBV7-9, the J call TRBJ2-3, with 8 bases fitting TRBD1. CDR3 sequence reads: CASSSKGQGRSDTQYF. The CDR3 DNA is TGTGCCAGCAGCTCCAAAGGACAGGGAAGATCAGATACGCAGTATTTT.